This T cell receptor (beta chain) was sequenced in a study of vaccination effects on CD4 cells after COVID-19. About the study: Each person got two doses of an mRNA SARS-CoV-2 vaccine, BNT162b2 or mRNA-1273. Study-wide results and caveats: Convalescent patients in the study were few, and early post-infection timepoints were absent.

The protocol was immunoSEQ multiplex PCR, while the TCRdb copy is restricted to in-frame clones and leaves out a portion. The sample has 65,000 to 90,000 clones, roughly 74% seen once. The V segment lost 2 bases and the J segment 4 bases; nucleotides outside the gene matches: 8. The CDR3 is 16 amino acids. The germline CDR1 and CDR2 sequences are LNHDA and SQIVND (reference sequence). Antigen-specific CD4+ T cells were expanded (with viral peptide pools) by the ViraFEST assay ahead of sequencing. Culture lasted roughly eleven days before CD4+ T cell isolation. Among the vaccine recipients, none had a prior SARS-CoV-2 infection, and nucleocapsid antibodies were negative. For this clone: Its antigen is still unknown.

The specimen comprised CD4+ T cells from PBMCs cultured with HCoV-NL63 spike peptides, sampled before COVID-19 vaccination. This chain uses TRBV19 with TRBJ1-5; 7 positions agree with TRBD1. This TCR was sampled from a human donor who received a COVID-19 vaccine. In DNA, the CDR3 is TGTGCCAGTAGTATAATCACAGGGGCGTGGAATCAGCCCCAGCATTTT. It encodes CASSIITGAWNQPQHF.